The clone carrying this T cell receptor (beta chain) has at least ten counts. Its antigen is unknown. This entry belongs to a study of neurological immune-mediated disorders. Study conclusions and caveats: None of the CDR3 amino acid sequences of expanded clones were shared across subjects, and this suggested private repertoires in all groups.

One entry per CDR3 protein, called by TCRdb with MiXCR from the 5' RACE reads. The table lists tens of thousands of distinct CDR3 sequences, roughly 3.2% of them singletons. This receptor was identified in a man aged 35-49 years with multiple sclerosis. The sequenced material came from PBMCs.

The CDR3 spells CASSLALGGAYGYTF. CDR3 nucleotide sequence: TGTGCCAGCAGCTTGGCCCTCGGGGGGGCCTATGGCTACACCTTC. The rearrangement links TRBV5-5 to TRBJ1-2; maybe TRBD1 (6 bases). CDR3 size: 15 residues. CDR1 is SGHKS, CDR2 YYEKEE, per germline (reference sequence). The V end lost 0 bases, the J end lost 4 bases, and 13 bases lay between the germline ends.